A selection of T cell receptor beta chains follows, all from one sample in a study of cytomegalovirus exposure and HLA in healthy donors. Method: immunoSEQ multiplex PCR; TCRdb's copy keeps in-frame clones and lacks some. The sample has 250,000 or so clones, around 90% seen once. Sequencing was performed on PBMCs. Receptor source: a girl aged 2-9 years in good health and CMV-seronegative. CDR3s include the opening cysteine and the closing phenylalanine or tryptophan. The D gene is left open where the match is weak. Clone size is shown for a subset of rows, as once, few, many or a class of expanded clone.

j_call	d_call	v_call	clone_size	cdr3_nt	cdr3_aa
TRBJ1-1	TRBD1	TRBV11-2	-	TGTGCCAGCAGCTTGAGGGGGCTGAGCACTGAAGCTTTCTTT	CASSLRGLSTEAFF
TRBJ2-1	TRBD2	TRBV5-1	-	TGCGCCAGCAGCTTGTCTCCCAGCGGGAGGCCCTTCTACAATGAGCAGTTCTTC	CASSLSPSGRPFYNEQFF
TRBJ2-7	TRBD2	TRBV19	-	TGTGCCAGTAGTCCGGGACTAGGACAGTTCGAGCAGTACTTC	CASSPGLGQFEQYF
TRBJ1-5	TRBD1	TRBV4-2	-	TGTGCCAGCAGCCAAGATGCGGGGACAGGGAACTTCAATCAGCCCCAGCATTTT	CASSQDAGTGNFNQPQHF
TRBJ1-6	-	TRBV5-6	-	TGTGCCAGCAGCCCTGATTCGGGGTCACCCCTCCACTTT	CASSPDSGSPLHF
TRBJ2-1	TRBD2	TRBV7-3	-	TGTGCCAGCAGCTTATGGGTCTCTAGCGGCCACAATGAGCAGTTCTTC	CASSLWVSSGHNEQFF
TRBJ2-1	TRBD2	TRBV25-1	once	TGTGCCAGCAGTGGACCGACTAGCGGGAGGGGTAATGAGCAGTTCTTC	CASSGPTSGRGNEQFF
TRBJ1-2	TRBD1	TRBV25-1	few	TGTGCCAGCAGTGAATCAGGGGGCGACTATGGCTACACCTTC	CASSESGGDYGYTF
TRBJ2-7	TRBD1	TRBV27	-	TGTGCCAGCAGTTTATCCCCGACAGGGGTCTACGAGCAGTACTTC	CASSLSPTGVYEQYF
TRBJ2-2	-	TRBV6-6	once	TGTGCCAGCAGTTACGGGGGGGGGCAAACCGGGGAGCTGTTTTTT	CASSYGGGQTGELFF
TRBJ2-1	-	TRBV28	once	TGTGCCAGCAGGGACCCCGGGGTGTACAATGAGCAGTTCTTC	CASRDPGVYNEQFF
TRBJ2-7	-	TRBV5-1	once	TGCGCCAGCACCATAGGCCGGGATCACGAGCAGTACTTC	CASTIGRDHEQYF
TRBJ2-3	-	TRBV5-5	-	TGTGCCAGCAGCTTCCCTAGCACAGATACGCAGTATTTT	CASSFPSTDTQYF
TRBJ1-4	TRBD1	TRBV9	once	TGTGCCAGCAGCGTAGGGGAGACAGGGGGTGAAAAACTGTTTTTT	CASSVGETGGEKLFF
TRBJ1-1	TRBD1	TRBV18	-	TGTGCCAGCTCACACCGGGACAGCATGTTTAGGGCTGAAGCTTTCTTT	CASSHRDSMFRAEAFF
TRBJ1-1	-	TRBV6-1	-	TGTGCCAGCATTCCCTGGGGAGGTTCCGGGACTTTCTTT	CASIPWGGSGTFF
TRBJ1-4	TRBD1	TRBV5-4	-	TGTGCCAGCAGCTCCACAGGGGGCGCAGGGGAAAAACTGTTTTTT	CASSSTGGAGEKLFF
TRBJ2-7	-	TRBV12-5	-	TGTGCTAGTGGTTCGGACAGAACCCCCTCCTACGAGCAGTACTTC	CASGSDRTPSYEQYF
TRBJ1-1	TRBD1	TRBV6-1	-	TGTGCCAGCAGTGAAGCGGGACAGAAAGCTTTCTTT	CASSEAGQKAFF
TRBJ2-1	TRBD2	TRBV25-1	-	TGTGCCAGCAGAGGGACTAGCGGGGCGCATGGTCAGTTCTTC	CASRGTSGAHGQFF
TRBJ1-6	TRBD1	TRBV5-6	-	TGTGCCAGCAGCTTGAACAGGGGAATTGTATCGATTTCACCCCTCCACTTT	CASSLNRGIVSISPLHF
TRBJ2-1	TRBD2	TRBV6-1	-	TGTGCCAGCAGTGACCGCGGGGGTGACTACAATGAGCAGTTCTTC	CASSDRGGDYNEQFF
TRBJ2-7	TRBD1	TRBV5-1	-	TGCGCCAGCAGCTTCGGACAGGGGTCGTACGAGCAGTACTTC	CASSFGQGSYEQYF
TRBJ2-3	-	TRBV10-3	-	TGTGCCATCATGGGCGGGGGCCCTAGCACAGATACGCAGTATTTT	CAIMGGGPSTDTQYF
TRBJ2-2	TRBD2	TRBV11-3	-	TGTGCCAGCAGCTCACATACTAGCGCCGGGGAGCTGTTTTTT	CASSSHTSAGELFF
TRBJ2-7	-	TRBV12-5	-	TGTGCTAGTGGTCTGGTACTAAGCCCAAGCTCCTACGAGCAGTACTTC	CASGLVLSPSSYEQYF
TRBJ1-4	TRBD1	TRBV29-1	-	TGCAGCGTTTTTGACAGGGTAGGGGAAAAACTGTTTTTT	CSVFDRVGEKLFF
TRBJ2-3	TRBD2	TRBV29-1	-	TGCAGCGTCGACGGGACTAGCGGCACAGATACGCAGTATTTT	CSVDGTSGTDTQYF
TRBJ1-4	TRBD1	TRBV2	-	TGTGCCAGCAAGACAGGGGTGGAAGAAAAACTGTTTTTT	CASKTGVEEKLFF
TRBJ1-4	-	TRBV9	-	TGTGCCAGCAGCGTAGGAAACTTCGCAACTAATGAAAAACTGTTTTTT	CASSVGNFATNEKLFF
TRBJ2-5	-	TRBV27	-	TGTGCCAGCAAAGGGGCGGGGCTGCCCCAAGAGACCCAGTACTTC	CASKGAGLPQETQYF
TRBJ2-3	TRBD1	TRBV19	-	TGTGCCAGTAGTAGGACAGGGTTGGGGACAGATACGCAGTATTTT	CASSRTGLGTDTQYF
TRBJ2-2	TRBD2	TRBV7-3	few	TGTGCCAGCAGCCAACTAGCGTCCACCGGGGAGCTGTTTTTT	CASSQLASTGELFF
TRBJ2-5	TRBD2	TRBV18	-	TGTGCCAGCTCACAAGCGGGAGGAAGCGTCCAAGAGACCCAGTACTTC	CASSQAGGSVQETQYF
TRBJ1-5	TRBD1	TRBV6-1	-	TGTGCCAGCAGCCTAGGACAGGGTAGGCAGCCCCAGCATTTT	CASSLGQGRQPQHF
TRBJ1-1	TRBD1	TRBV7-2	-	TGTGCCAGCAGCTTAGCGGGGACAGCCAACACTGAAGCTTTCTTT	CASSLAGTANTEAFF
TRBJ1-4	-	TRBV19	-	TGTGCCAGCGAGCCCGGCCGGCGGGTCCGAAAAGAAAAACTGTTTTTT	CASEPGRRVRKEKLFF
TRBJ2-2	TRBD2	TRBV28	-	TGTGCCAGCAGTCTCACATTACCGATGGGACTAGCGGGGGGCTCCACCGGGGAGCTGTTTTTT	CASSLTLPMGLAGGSTGELFF
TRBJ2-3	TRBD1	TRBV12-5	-	TGTGCTAGTGGTTTGGGGGGACAGCCAGATACGCAGTATTTT	CASGLGGQPDTQYF